The T cell receptor beta chain under discussion was sequenced for a study of T-cell memory formation after mild COVID-19. Study-level findings and limits: Largely, contracting CD4+ clones fell within CM and EM, and contracting CD8+ clones within EMRA. Nothing confirmed that second-wave clones peaking on day 37 were specific for SARS-CoV-2. The pre-infection memory compartment contained some responding clones, suggesting cross-reactive memory joined.

TCRdb reprocessed the 5' RACE reads with MiXCR, giving one entry per CDR3 protein. The sample yields 250,000 to 400,000 distinct CDR3 sequences, approximately 14% seen once. Points on this clonotype: Its matching antigen is unknown.

Specimen: PBMCs or a T cell subset sorted from them (not recorded which). The sequence was obtained from a man in his late teens or twenties who had mild COVID-19 (a few samples of this study predate the infection). Cell type and time point are not known.

The CDR3 DNA sequence: TGTGCCATCAGTGCTAGCGGCACTTACGAGCAGTACTTC. Translation gives CAISASGTYEQYF. The chain uses TRBV10-3 and TRBJ2-7; 7 bases align to TRBD2. Looked up from germline, CDR1 is ENHRY and CDR2 is SYGVKD. This CDR3 is built from 13 residues. After removal of 4 bases from V and 4 bases from J, the junction contained 4 bases not matched to a gene.